The clone carrying this T cell receptor beta chain was seen only a few times. Its antigen is not identified. Clones were sequenced by immunoSEQ multiplex PCR, and TCRdb holds only the in-frame ones, with some missing. The data show some 32,000 clones, with approximately 70% seen just once and around 10% held by the top ten. Germline V gene lookup returns CDR1 MNHEY and CDR2 SMNVEV (reference sequence). V was clipped by 3 bases and J by 1 base; unmatched bases: 4. The CDR3 totals 15 residues. The entry originates in a study of early stage breast cancer tumors. About the study: Of around 16 invasive breast tumors, around 13 were hormone receptor-positive, HER2-negative. Study observations and caveats: Comparing each tissue with blood distinguished tumor from normal in about 90% of the 16 patients.

Tumor samples used roughly 18-55 mg of diced tissue. The gene calls are TRBV27 and TRBJ1-1, with 8 bases aligning to TRBD1. This receptor was identified in a young adult with breast cancer. Sequencing was carried out using breast tumor tissue. The CDR3 DNA follows: TGTGCCAGCAGTTTGACAGGGGACGAGAACACTGAAGCTTTCTTT. Translation gives CASSLTGDENTEAFF.